This entry features one TCR beta chain sequence. This sample was taken from a study of blood T cell repertoires in COVID-19. Background on the study: Some COVID-19 samples were acute and others convalescent; all came from the United States, Italy and Spain.

Profiling relied on immunoSEQ multiplex PCR, and the TCRdb table lists in-frame clones only, not all of them. The data show 210,000 or so clones, 87% seen once. The TCR originated in a man aged 30-40 years who had recovered from COVID-19. The sequenced sample consisted of PBMCs or T cells enriched from blood (not recorded which).

CDR3 residues: CASRGQGAMNYGYTF. CDR3 nucleotide sequence: TGTGCCAGCAGGGGACAGGGGGCAATGAACTATGGCTACACCTTC. The rearrangement uses TRBV2 and TRBJ1-2; 12 bases align to TRBD1. There are 15 residues in the CDR3. V lost 6 bases to trimming and J lost 2 bases; unmatched junction nucleotides: 4. Germline V gene lookup returns CDR1 SNHLY and CDR2 FYNNEI.